This T cell receptor beta chain was sequenced during a study of T cells in tuberculosis. Overall study context: In South Africa, adults with active tuberculosis were compared with IGRA-negative and latently infected IGRA-positive adolescents. Findings and caveats of the study: GEM motif frequencies gave about 70% accuracy; the GMM repertoire gave about 87%. Active tuberculosis alpha repertoires lay closer to GMM-specific TCRs than controls'.

Losses at the gene ends were 4 bases for V and 4 bases for J; bases not matched to a gene: 1. Germline V gives CDR1 MNHNS, CDR2 SASEGT. The CDR3 totals 14 residues. Assay: immunoSEQ multiplex PCR; the TCRdb copy retains only in-frame clones and omits some. The table records 24,000 or so clones, over 95% of them present only once. Of note for this clone: What it recognizes is unknown.

The chain uses TRBV6-1 and TRBJ1-6; 7 nucleotides match TRBD1. The sequence was obtained from a donor aged 10 to 29 with latent tuberculosis or without tuberculosis infection. Input material: PBMCs. CDR3 region: CASSVGQYNSPLHF. CDR3 nucleotide sequence: TGTGCCAGCAGTGTGGGACAGTATAATTCACCCCTCCACTTT.